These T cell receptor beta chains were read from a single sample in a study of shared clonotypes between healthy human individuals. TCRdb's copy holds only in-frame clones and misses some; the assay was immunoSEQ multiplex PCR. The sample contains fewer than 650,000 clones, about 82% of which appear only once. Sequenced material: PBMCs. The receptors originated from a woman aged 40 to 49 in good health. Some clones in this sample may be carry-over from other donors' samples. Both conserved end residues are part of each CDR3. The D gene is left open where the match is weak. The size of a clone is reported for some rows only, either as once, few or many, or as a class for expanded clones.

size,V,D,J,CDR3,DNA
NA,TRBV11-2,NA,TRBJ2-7,CASSPGPYEQYF,TGTGCCAGCAGCCCCGGGCCCTACGAGCAGTACTTC
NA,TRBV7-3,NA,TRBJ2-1,CASSPGPGVSYNEQFF,TGTGCCAGCAGCCCCGGGCCGGGAGTCTCCTACAATGAGCAGTTCTTC
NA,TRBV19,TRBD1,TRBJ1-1,CASNPTGAVAEAFF,TGTGCCAGTAACCCGACAGGGGCAGTGGCTGAAGCTTTCTTT
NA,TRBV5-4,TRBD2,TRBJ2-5,CASSPTSGKETQYF,TGTGCCAGCAGCCCAACTAGCGGAAAAGAGACCCAGTACTTC
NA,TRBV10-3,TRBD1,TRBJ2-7,CAISRGSYEQYF,TGTGCCATCAGCAGGGGGTCCTACGAGCAGTACTTC
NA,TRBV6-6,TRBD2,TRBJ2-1,CASSYEGLAEYNEQFF,TGTGCCAGCAGTTACGAGGGACTAGCGGAATACAATGAGCAGTTCTTC
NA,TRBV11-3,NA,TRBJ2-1,CASSPGGSGYNEQFF,TGTGCCAGCAGCCCTGGGGGTAGCGGCTACAATGAGCAGTTCTTC
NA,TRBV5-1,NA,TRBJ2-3,CASSLLGTGNTDTQYF,TGCGCCAGCAGCCTTTTAGGGACTGGGAACACAGATACGCAGTATTTT
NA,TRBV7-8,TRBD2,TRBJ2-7,CASSFGLAGDSREQYF,TGTGCCAGCAGCTTCGGACTAGCGGGGGATTCAAGGGAGCAGTACTTC
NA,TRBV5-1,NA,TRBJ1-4,CASSYEGATNEKLFF,TGCGCCAGCAGCTACGAGGGTGCAACTAATGAAAAACTGTTTTTT
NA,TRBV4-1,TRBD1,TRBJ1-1,CASSQRTRTGPNTEAFF,TGCGCCAGCAGCCAGAGAACGAGGACAGGTCCGAACACTGAAGCTTTCTTT
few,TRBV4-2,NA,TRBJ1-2,CASSQDWGGHYGYTF,TGTGCCAGCAGCCAAGATTGGGGCGGTCACTATGGCTACACCTTC
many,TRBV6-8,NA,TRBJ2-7,CASSPEQYF,TGTGCCAGCAGCCCTGAGCAGTACTTC
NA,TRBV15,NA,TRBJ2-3,CATSSANDPTDTQYF,TGTGCCACCAGCAGTGCGAATGACCCCACAGATACGCAGTATTTT
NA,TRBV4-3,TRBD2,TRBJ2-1,CASSQALAGGGVYNEQFF,TGCGCCAGCAGCCAAGCCCTAGCGGGAGGCGGGGTCTACAATGAGCAGTTCTTC
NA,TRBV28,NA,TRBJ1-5,CASSSGFRGGNQPQHF,TGTGCCAGCAGTTCAGGCTTTCGGGGGGGCAATCAGCCCCAGCATTTT
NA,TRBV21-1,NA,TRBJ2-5,CASSKADTQTETQYF,TGTGCCAGCAGCAAAGCGGACACTCAAACGGAGACCCAGTACTTC
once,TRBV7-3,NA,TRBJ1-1,CASSLKRQSYTEAFF,TGTGCCAGCAGCTTAAAAAGACAGAGTTACACTGAAGCTTTCTTT
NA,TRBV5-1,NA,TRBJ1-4,CASSPSGGREKLFF,TGCGCCAGCAGCCCCTCCGGAGGGCGTGAAAAACTGTTTTTT
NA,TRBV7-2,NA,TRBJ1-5,CASSLGGQFSNQPQHF,TGTGCCAGCAGCTTAGGGGGACAATTTAGCAATCAGCCCCAGCATTTT
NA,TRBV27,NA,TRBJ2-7,CASSWGQRGYEQYF,TGTGCCAGCAGTTGGGGCCAACGGGGCTACGAGCAGTACTTC
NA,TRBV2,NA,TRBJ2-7,CASSFGQAEQYF,TGTGCCAGCAGTTTTGGGCAGGCCGAGCAGTACTTC
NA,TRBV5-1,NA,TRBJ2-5,CASSFGQLGETQYF,TGCGCCAGCAGCTTCGGACAGTTGGGGGAGACCCAGTACTTC
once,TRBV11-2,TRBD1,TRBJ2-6,CASSSTGDGANVLTF,TGTGCCAGCAGCTCTACAGGGGATGGGGCCAACGTCCTGACTTTC
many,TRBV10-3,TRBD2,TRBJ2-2,CATGREGHNTGELFF,TGTGCCACCGGACGGGAGGGTCACAACACCGGGGAGCTGTTTTTT
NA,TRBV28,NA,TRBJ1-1,CASNGGNTEAFF,TGTGCCAGCAACGGCGGGAACACTGAAGCTTTCTTT
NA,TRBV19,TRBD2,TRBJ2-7,CASSFTGTSARSYEQYF,TGTGCCAGTAGTTTTACCGGGACTAGCGCGCGATCCTACGAGCAGTACTTC
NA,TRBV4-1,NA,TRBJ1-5,CASSQDVSNQPQHF,TGCGCCAGCAGCCAAGATGTTAGCAATCAGCCCCAGCATTTT
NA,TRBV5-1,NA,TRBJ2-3,CASSSSYTDTQYF,TGCGCCAGCAGCTCCTCCTACACAGATACGCAGTATTTT
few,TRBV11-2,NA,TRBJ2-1,CASSLAGGQYNEQFF,TGTGCCAGCAGCTTAGCGGGCGGACAGTACAATGAGCAGTTCTTC